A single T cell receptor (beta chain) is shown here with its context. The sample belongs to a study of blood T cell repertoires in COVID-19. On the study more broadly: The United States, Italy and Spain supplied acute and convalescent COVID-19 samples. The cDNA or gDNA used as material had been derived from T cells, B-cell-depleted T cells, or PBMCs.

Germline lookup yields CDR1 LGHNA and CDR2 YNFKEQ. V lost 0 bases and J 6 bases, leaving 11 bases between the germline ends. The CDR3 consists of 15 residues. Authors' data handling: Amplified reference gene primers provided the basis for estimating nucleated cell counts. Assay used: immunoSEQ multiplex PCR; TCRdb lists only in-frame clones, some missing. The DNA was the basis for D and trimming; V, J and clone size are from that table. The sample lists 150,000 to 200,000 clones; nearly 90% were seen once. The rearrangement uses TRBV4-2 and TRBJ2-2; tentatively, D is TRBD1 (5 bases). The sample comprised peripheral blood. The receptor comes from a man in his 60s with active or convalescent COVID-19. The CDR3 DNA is TGTGCCAGCAGCCAAGAATGGGCCAGGGCCGGGGAGCTGTTTTTT. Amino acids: CASSQEWARAGELFF.